Shown below are 20 T cell receptor beta chains from a single sample sequenced in a study of immune heterogeneity within non-small cell lung tumors (dated by TCRdb to 2016 to 2018). Sequencing was carried out with a HiSeq X Ten. The TCR beta CDR3 region was amplified with a multiplex PCR system whose first round of approximately 11 cycles used 32 V-gene forward primers and 13 J-gene reverse primers. Using fastp trimming at Q25 and MiXCR clonotype assembly, TCRdb reanalyzed the public sequencing data and kept in-frame beta chains. Records with the same CDR3 protein are collapsed into one entry carrying the most frequent genes and DNA. The sample table shows around 3,800 distinct CDR3 sequences, and approximately 30% are seen once. The ten largest clones add up to 9% to 15% of the sample. Genomic DNA was extracted from bulk tumor tissue and used as the TCR template, and approximately 650 ng gDNA was amplified per sample. Multiple biopsies per primary tumor were taken during surgery, spaced as far apart as possible within the tumor mass. The study cohort was described as untreated and was composed of newly diagnosed NSCLC cases undergoing curative surgery.

What was sequenced was lung tumor tissue. These TCRs come from a man aged 55 to 70 with non-small cell lung cancer.

Concerning this clonotype itself: A much larger clone differs from this one at a single base, so this may be a read error. This chain links TRBV3-1 with TRBJ2-1; D is perhaps TRBD2 (6 bases). The CDR3 runs 18 residues. Germline V gene data show CDR1 as LGHDT and CDR2 as YNNKEL (reference sequence). The V end was cut by 0 bases, the J end by 9 bases, with 24 bases between. The CDR3 loop reads CASSQDVSVRRDWGEQFF. CDR3 bases: TGTGCCAGCAGCCAAGATGTTAGCGTCAGGCGGGATTGGGGTGAGCAGTTCTTC.

The genes are TRBV3-1 and TRBJ1-4; a weak D match, TRBD1 (6 bases). In germline, CDR1 is LGHDT, CDR2 YNNKEL (reference sequence). The CDR3 sequence is 15 residues long. Between the trimmed V and J ends, which lost 2 bases and 7 bases, there was a span of 14 bases. The CDR3: CASSQPTGSGEKLFF. DNA for the CDR3: TGTGCCAGCAGCCAACCTACAGGGTCAGGTGAAAAACTGTTTTTT.

This clonotype qualifies as large. The rearrangement links TRBV12-3 or TRBV12-4 to TRBJ1-5; D not resolved. The CDR3 contains 15 residues. Trimming left V 3 bases short and J 2 bases short, with 11 bases between. Written as DNA, the CDR3 is TGTGCCAGCAGTTTGGGTGCTAAGGGCAATCAGCCCCAGCATTTT. Its protein is CASSLGAKGNQPQHF.

On this clonotype: A junction end diverges from the germline sequence, so it may reflect a read error. The chain links TRBV11-3 to TRBJ1-2; TRBD1 might be the D (5 bases). CDR1 and CDR2 from the germline V gene are SGHNT and YENEEA. The CDR3 length is 14 residues. Here the CDR3 DNA reads TGTGCCAGCAGCCTCGGGGGTCAGGGCTATTGCTACACCTTC. This encodes CASSLGGQGYCYTF.

This clonotype is medium-sized. This chain links TRBV19 with TRBJ2-3, with D possibly being TRBD1 (5 bases). Germline V gene sequence: CDR1 LNHDA, CDR2 SQIVND (reference sequence). The CDR3 runs to 14 residues. V gave up 8 bases and J gave up 4 bases, with 16 bases separating them. The CDR3 region is CASAGAGRADTQYF. CDR3 nucleotide sequence: TGTGCCAGTGCTGGGGCAGGAAGGGCAGATACGCAGTATTTT.

The chain has TRBV4-3 and TRBJ2-5, with 16 positions matching TRBD2. V trimming: 1 base; J trimming: 5 bases; junction bases outside the gene matches: 13. The CDR3 is 20 residues long. Germline assignment: CDR1 LGHNA and CDR2 YSLEER. The CDR3 DNA reads TGCGCCAGCAGCCAAGTCCGTACCGGGACTAGCGGGAGGGCCGGGGAGACCCAGTACTTC. This gives the protein CASSQVRTGTSGRAGETQYF.

This clonotype was recorded only once. The V call is TRBV20-1, the J call TRBJ2-1, with 8 nucleotides matching TRBD2. Germline V gene sequence: CDR1 DFQATT, CDR2 SNEGSKA (reference sequence). The CDR3 length is 16 residues. Trimming removed 1 base from V and 2 bases from J; junction bases left unmatched: 7. CDR3 protein: CSARVRGAGAYNEQFF. CDR3 nucleotides: TGCAGTGCTAGAGTCCGGGGAGCGGGAGCCTACAATGAGCAGTTCTTC.

This clonotype has a handful of counts. Being one base from a much bigger clone, this may be a read error. The chain uses TRBV20-1 and TRBJ2-3; perhaps D is TRBD1 or TRBD2 (7 bases each). CDR3 length equals 19 residues. V was cut by 3 bases and J by 4 bases, with 29 bases left in between. Germline CDR1 reads DFQATT; CDR2 reads SNEGSKA (reference sequence). The CDR3 loop reads CSASAPGGLAGVVADTQYF. In nucleotides, the CDR3 is TGCAGTGCTAGTGCTCCAGGGGGTCTCGCGGGAGTGGTCGCAGATACGCAGTATTTT.

This clonotype was picked up a small number of times. The CDR3 loop reads CASSSEETQYF. The DNA of the CDR3 is TGTGCCAGCAGCTCCGAAGAGACCCAGTACTTC. The rearrangement links TRBV7-3 to TRBJ2-5; no reliable D call. Trimming pared 4 bases from V and 3 bases from J, leaving 3 bases between. Germline CDR1 reads SGHTA; CDR2 reads FQGTGA. This CDR3 has 11 residues.

This clonotype is medium-sized within its sample. The genes are TRBV6-2 or TRBV6-3 and TRBJ2-1; the D gene is possibly TRBD2 (5 bases). This CDR3 is 14 amino acids long. Trimming removed 8 bases from V and 4 bases from J, with 15 bases in between. Per the germline V gene, CDR1 is MNHEY and CDR2 is SVGEGT. This CDR3 reads CASRGLARYNEQFF. CDR3 nucleotides: TGTGCCAGCCGCGGTCTAGCTAGATACAATGAGCAGTTCTTC.

In its sample, this clonotype is medium-sized. J is TRBJ1-1 and V is TRBV3-1; a weak D match, TRBD1 (6 bases). The CDR3 runs to 14 residues. CDR1 and CDR2 from the germline V gene are LGHDT and YNNKEL (reference sequence). The ends were cut back, 4 bases at V and 5 bases at J, with 14 bases in the middle. The CDR3 reads CASSLQQGKTEAFF. In DNA, the CDR3 is TGTGCCAGCAGCCTACAGCAGGGGAAAACTGAAGCTTTCTTT.

The chain recombines TRBV29-1 with TRBJ2-3; no clear D gene. This CDR3 comprises 15 residues. Germline V gene sequence: CDR1 SQVTM, CDR2 ANQGSEA. V lost 4 bases to trimming and J lost 0 bases, with 14 bases between them. This CDR3 is CSVAILRQSTDTQYF. CDR3 nucleotides: TGCAGCGTTGCGATCTTGAGACAAAGCACAGATACGCAGTATTTT.

This clonotype is deemed large (0.1 to 1%). The genes are TRBV30 and TRBJ1-5; D is uncertain. The V gene's germline CDR1 is GTSNPN and CDR2 SVGIG (reference sequence). This CDR3 is 12 amino acids long. V lost 0 bases and J lost 2, with 2 bases in between. The CDR3 is CAWSVGNQPQHF. As DNA, the CDR3 is TGTGCCTGGAGTGTTGGCAATCAGCCCCAGCATTTT.

This clonotype was seen a few times. The chain is built from TRBV28 and TRBJ1-4; 7 bases are a match to TRBD1. CDR3 length: 11 residues. Germline assignment: CDR1 MDHEN and CDR2 SYDVKM. V gave up 8 bases and J gave up 7 bases; unmatched junction bases: 1. CDR3 residues: CASSGGEKLFF. The CDR3 DNA is TGTGCCAGCTCAGGGGGTGAAAAACTGTTTTTT. Full variable domain (outside the CDR3, taken from reference TRBV28 and TRBJ1-4): DVKVTQSSRYLVKRTGEKVFLECVQDMDHENMFWYRQDPGLGLRLIYFSYDVKMKEKGDIPEGYSVSREKKERFSLILESASTNQTSMYLCASSGGEKLFFGSGTQLSVL.

The chain has TRBV7-9 and TRBJ2-5, with 9 nucleotides matching TRBD1. CDR3 length equals 14 residues. The V segment lost 4 bases and the J segment 5 bases; nucleotides outside the gene matches: 5. CDR1 is SEHNR, CDR2 FQNEAQ, per germline (reference sequence). The CDR3: CASSYNRGLETQYF. DNA for the CDR3: TGTGCCAGCAGCTACAACAGGGGGCTTGAGACCCAGTACTTC.

By sample fraction, this clonotype is medium-sized (0.01 to 0.1%). The chain employs TRBV12-3 or TRBV12-4 and TRBJ2-7; D remains unclear. With 1 base removed from V and 2 bases from J, the gap between germline ends came to 9 bases. CDR3 size: 14 residues. CDR3 protein: CASSLEGVAYEQYF. The CDR3 DNA follows: TGTGCCAGCAGTTTAGAGGGCGTAGCCTACGAGCAGTACTTC.

In its sample, this clonotype is medium-sized. The chain couples TRBV4-3 to TRBJ2-7; D unresolved. Germline lookup yields CDR1 LGHNA and CDR2 YSLEER. This CDR3 comprises 14 residues. The V end lost 0 bases, the J end lost 3 bases, and 9 bases lay between the germline ends. The CDR3 region has the DNA TGCGCCAGCAGCCAAGAAACTGGAGTCTACGAGCAGTACTTC. Translated: CASSQETGVYEQYF.

The chain has TRBV15 and TRBJ2-1; TRBD2 is a possible D gene (6 bases). V lost 6 bases, J lost 4 bases, and 16 bases lay in between. The CDR3 contains 15 residues. The germline CDR1 and CDR2 sequences are LNHNV and YYDKDF (reference sequence). DNA of the CDR3: TGTGCCACCAGTCCCACTAGCTTCACATACAATGAGCAGTTCTTC. As protein: CATSPTSFTYNEQFF.

This clonotype came up a few times. Its ends do not fully match the called genes, so a read error is possible. V and J are TRBV7-3 and TRBJ1-4; no firm D call. The CDR3 is 8 residues long. CDR1 and CDR2 from the germline V gene are SGHTA and FQGTGA. The CDR3 region is CASRLDLF. CDR3 sequence (DNA): TGTGCCAGCAGATTAGACCTTTTT.

This clonotype is classed as medium-sized. V gene TRBV29-1 combines with J gene TRBJ2-7, with a possible D match to TRBD1 (6 bases). V lost 5 bases and J 6 bases, leaving 17 bases between the germline ends. CDR1 is SQVTM and CDR2 is ANQGSEA in the germline V gene. The CDR3 spans 13 residues. CDR3 protein: CSVFAGVPFEQYF. The CDR3 DNA sequence: TGCAGCGTTTTCGCAGGGGTTCCCTTCGAGCAGTACTTC.